The 24 T cell receptor beta chains listed next were all sequenced from one sample in a study of blood T cell repertoires in COVID-19. This table comes from immunoSEQ multiplex PCR, and its TCRdb copy is limited to in-frame clones, with some not included. In the table there are about 41,000 clones, around 83% of which are singletons. Sequencing was performed on peripheral blood. The source is an elderly woman with acute or convalescent COVID-19.

The chain is built from TRBV2 and TRBJ1-2; maybe TRBD1 (5 bases). The V gene lost 7 bases and the J gene lost 8 bases, with 17 bases spanning the gap. CDR1 is SNHLY and CDR2 is FYNNEI in the germline V gene. The CDR3 has 13 amino acids. This CDR3 reads CASIRFREEGYTF. In DNA form, the CDR3 reads TGTGCCAGCATCCGGTTCAGGGAAGAGGGCTACACCTTC.

The chain is built from TRBV7-2 and TRBJ2-1; TRBD1 aligns across 7 bases. Germline CDR1 reads SGHTA; CDR2 reads FQGNSA. With 4 bases clipped from V and 8 bases from J, the junction kept 2 bases outside the gene matches. The length of the CDR3 is 12 residues. The CDR3 reads CASSYTGDEQFF. The CDR3 DNA reads as TGTGCCAGCAGCTACACAGGGGATGAGCAGTTCTTC.

The chain has TRBV28 and TRBJ1-5; 7 bases fit TRBD1. Germline V gene sequence: CDR1 MDHEN, CDR2 SYDVKM. The V and J ends lost 2 bases and 8 bases, in that order; junction bases with no gene match: 12. This CDR3 has 16 residues. For the CDR3, the DNA is TGTGCCAGCAGTTTAGGGACAGTCGCGGCCGGGAAGCCCCAGCATTTT. Translation: CASSLGTVAAGKPQHF.

V usage is TRBV7-9 and J usage is TRBJ1-5; 8 bases are shared with TRBD1. The CDR3 has 14 residues. CDR1 and CDR2 (germline): SEHNR, FQNEAQ (reference sequence). The J segment lost 11 bases and the V segment lost 1 base, leaving 7 bases of the junction unmatched. The CDR3 nucleotides read TGTGCCAGCAGCTTAGGCGGACAGGGTGCCTCCCAGCATTTT. This sequence encodes CASSLGGQGASQHF.

The rearrangement joins TRBV3-1 (or the pseudogene TRBV3-2) to TRBJ2-2; 9 nucleotides align to TRBD1. Looked up from germline, CDR1 is LGHDT and CDR2 is YNNKEL (reference sequence). The CDR3 loop spans 15 amino acids. J gave up 7 bases and V 3 bases, and 6 bases lay outside the gene matches. CDR3 residues: CASSQMTGGGGELFF. In DNA, the CDR3 is TGTGCCAGCAGCCAGATGACAGGGGGAGGCGGGGAGCTGTTTTTT.

The V and J genes are TRBV30 and TRBJ1-1; 12 bases line up with TRBD1. Trimming at V came to 4 bases and at J to 4 bases, leaving 4 bases not matched to a gene. Germline CDR1 GTSNPN, CDR2 SVGIG (reference sequence). The CDR3 contains 14 residues. The chain's CDR3 is CAWMGQGASTEAFF. In nucleotides, the CDR3 is TGTGCCTGGATGGGACAGGGGGCTAGCACTGAAGCTTTCTTT.

This chain joins TRBV2 and TRBJ2-5; the D gene is possibly TRBD2 (6 bases). This CDR3 is 13 amino acids long. Germline V gene sequence: CDR1 SNHLY, CDR2 FYNNEI. V lost 9 bases and J 4 bases, leaving 15 bases between the germline ends. For the CDR3, the DNA is TGTGCCAGGTCGGAGGGCCCTCGAGAGACCCAGTACTTC. This gives the protein CARSEGPRETQYF.

The genes are TRBV3-1 (or the pseudogene TRBV3-2) and TRBJ1-2, with 9 bases lining up with TRBD1. Per germline, CDR1 LGHDT and CDR2 YNNKEL (reference sequence). Germline trimming cut 1 base from V and 5 bases from J; bases unmatched to any gene: 5. The CDR3 loop spans 15 amino acids. CDR3 nucleotide sequence: TGTGCCAGCAGCCAAGGGGGACAGGGCCGTTATGGCTACACCTTC. This gives the protein CASSQGGQGRYGYTF.

This clone was counted only a few times. This chain connects TRBV24-1 to TRBJ2-7, with a weak D call TRBD2 (5 bases). Germline-derived CDR1 and CDR2 are KGHDR and SFDVKD. The germline V and J ends were trimmed by 6 bases and 0 bases, with 17 bases remaining between them. The CDR3 covers 16 residues. This chain's CDR3 is CATSRLLASSSYEQYF. The CDR3 DNA reads TGTGCCACCAGTAGACTTCTAGCCTCTAGCTCCTACGAGCAGTACTTC.

The gene calls are TRBV6-2 or TRBV6-3 and TRBJ2-6, with TRBD1 matching 10 bases. CDR1 and CDR2 from the germline V gene are MNHEY and SVGEGT. The V and J ends lost 5 bases and 4 bases, in that order; junction bases with no gene match: 5. The length of the CDR3 is 16 residues. In nucleotides, the CDR3 is TGTGCCAGCAGTGAGACAGGGGGCCGGGGGGCCAACGTCCTGACTTTC. It yields the protein CASSETGGRGANVLTF.

This chain connects TRBV5-1 to TRBJ2-3, with TRBD2 matching 9 bases. The germline gives CDR1 SGHRS, CDR2 YFSETQ. This CDR3 contains 16 residues. The ends lost 0 bases at V and 5 bases at J; junction bases unmatched: 7. Here the CDR3 DNA reads TGCGCCAGCAGCTTGGCTCTAGCGGGACGGGGAGATACGCAGTATTTT. It translates to CASSLALAGRGDTQYF.

The chain recombines TRBV10-3 with TRBJ1-1, with TRBD1 as a possible D gene (6 bases). CDR1 ENHRY and CDR2 SYGVKD come from the germline V gene. The CDR3 sequence is 13 residues long. V was clipped by 6 bases and J by 0 bases, with 8 bases between them. In DNA, the CDR3 is TGTGCCATCAGACAGGGTGTGAACACTGAAGCTTTCTTT. Protein: CAIRQGVNTEAFF.

This sequence joins TRBV30 and TRBJ2-3; 7 nucleotides line up with TRBD2. Germline V gene sequence: CDR1 GTSNPN, CDR2 SVGIG (reference sequence). This CDR3 comprises 14 residues. The junction had 5 bases not matched to a gene; V was cut back by 1 base and J by 4 bases. CDR3 nucleotides: TGTGCCTGGAGTGGGGGGGGAGAGGCAGATACGCAGTATTTT. Protein sequence: CAWSGGGEADTQYF. The entire variable domain, with the rest obtained from reference TRBV30 and TRBJ2-3, is as follows: SQTIHQWPATLVQPVGSPLSLECTVEGTSNPNLYWYRQAAGRGLQLLFYSVGIGQISSEVPQNLSASRPQDRQFILSSKKLLLSDSGFYLCAWSGGGEADTQYFGPGTRLTVL.

The J gene is TRBJ1-2, the V gene TRBV6-1; D might be TRBD1 (6 bases). The germline V gene encodes CDR1 MNHNS and CDR2 SASEGT. This CDR3 comprises 15 residues. V lost 0 bases, J lost 4 bases, and 12 bases lay in between. The CDR3: CASSEAGGLPYGYTF. The CDR3 nucleotides are TGTGCCAGCAGTGAAGCGGGGGGGCTACCCTATGGCTACACCTTC.

The chain employs TRBV28 and TRBJ1-1; weak D call: TRBD1 (6 bases). The CDR3 totals 14 residues. Per the germline V gene, CDR1 is MDHEN and CDR2 is SYDVKM. V was trimmed by 6 bases and J by 0 bases, leaving 11 bases between them. The CDR3 is CASSVGGMNTEAFF. In DNA form, the CDR3 reads TGTGCCAGCAGCGTAGGGGGAATGAACACTGAAGCTTTCTTT.

This clone was observed once. This chain connects TRBV30 to TRBJ1-2; 8 bases match TRBD1. Germline V lookup: CDR1 GTSNPN, CDR2 SVGIG (reference sequence). V was pared by 8 bases and J by 4 bases, with 3 bases of the junction left unmatched. The length of the CDR3 is 11 residues. This CDR3 reads CAGGQAYGYTF. The CDR3 DNA follows: TGTGCCGGGGGACAGGCCTATGGCTACACCTTC. Combining the CDR3 with reference TRBV30 and TRBJ1-2 gives the whole variable domain SQTIHQWPATLVQPVGSPLSLECTVEGTSNPNLYWYRQAAGRGLQLLFYSVGIGQISSEVPQNLSASRPQDRQFILSSKKLLLSDSGFYLCAGGQAYGYTFGSGTRLTVV.

The rearrangement uses TRBV10-1 and TRBJ1-4; no firm D call. From germline, CDR1 is WNHNN and CDR2 SYGVQD (reference sequence). With 0 bases removed from V and 11 bases from J, the gap between germline ends came to 10 bases. The CDR3 runs to 13 residues. In DNA form, the CDR3 reads TGCGCCAGCAGTGAGTCGGGCGGCGGGAAACTGTTTTTT. It yields the protein CASSESGGGKLFF.

This clone was seen a handful of times. J is TRBJ2-7 and V is TRBV30; 9 nucleotides match TRBD1. This CDR3 has 14 amino acids. Trimming cost V 5 bases and J 2 bases; bases outside gene matches: 7. Germline V gene lookup returns CDR1 GTSNPN and CDR2 SVGIG (reference sequence). CDR3 region: CAWGTGTGTYEQYF. CDR3 DNA: TGTGCCTGGGGTACCGGGACAGGGACCTACGAGCAGTACTTC.

The chain has TRBV19 and TRBJ1-6; the D gene is possibly TRBD1 (5 bases). The CDR3 has 12 residues. Germline V gene data show CDR1 as LNHDA and CDR2 as SQIVND (reference sequence). Trimming took 7 bases from V and 10 from J, leaving 11 bases between them. This CDR3 is CASTGEGSPLHF. CDR3 bases: TGTGCCAGTACGGGGGAAGGGTCACCCCTCCACTTT.

This sequence joins TRBV10-1 and TRBJ2-1, with TRBD1 matching over 7 bases. The V and J ends lost 2 bases and 2 bases, in that order; junction bases with no gene match: 3. The CDR3 extends over 15 amino acids. The germline V gene encodes CDR1 WNHNN and CDR2 SYGVQD (reference sequence). Here the CDR3 DNA reads TGCGCCAGCAGTGAGCGAGGGGGCCCCTACAATGAGCAGTTCTTC. Its protein is CASSERGGPYNEQFF.

The chain is built from TRBV2 and TRBJ1-3; 7 positions match TRBD1. Trimming cost V 8 bases and J 4 bases; bases outside gene matches: 8. There are 14 residues in the CDR3. The V gene's germline CDR1 is SNHLY and CDR2 FYNNEI. CDR3 region: CASGPGTVGNTIYF. CDR3 DNA sequence: TGTGCCAGCGGACCCGGGACAGTCGGAAACACCATATATTTT.

The chain couples TRBV27 to TRBJ1-1; D might be TRBD1 (5 bases). Trimming left V 0 bases short and J 0 bases short, with 8 bases between. Germline V gene lookup returns CDR1 MNHEY and CDR2 SMNVEV (reference sequence). The CDR3 sequence is 15 residues long. CDR3: CASSLSMDMNTEAFF. Written as DNA, the CDR3 is TGTGCCAGCAGTTTATCGATGGACATGAACACTGAAGCTTTCTTT.

J is TRBJ1-2 and V is TRBV3-1 (or the pseudogene TRBV3-2); 7 nucleotides match TRBD1. CDR1 and CDR2 from the germline V gene are LGHDT and YNNKEL (reference sequence). The V and J ends lost 1 base and 1 base, in that order; junction bases with no gene match: 3. The CDR3 runs 15 residues. The CDR3 DNA is TGTGCCAGCAGCCAAGTCCCAGGGGGTAACTATGGCTACACCTTC. Its translation is CASSQVPGGNYGYTF.

The chain links TRBV2 to TRBJ2-3; D possibly corresponds to TRBD2 (5 bases). Trimming took off 4 bases at V and 5 bases at J, with 10 bases between the two ends. Germline values: CDR1 SNHLY, CDR2 FYNNEI. The CDR3 runs 13 residues. The CDR3 loop is CASSGYREDTQYF. The CDR3 coding sequence is TGTGCCAGCAGTGGGTACCGGGAAGATACGCAGTATTTT.